One and the same sample provided the 29 T cell receptor beta chains below, sequenced in a study of T cells in localized non-small cell lung cancer. Sequencing was performed with immunoSEQ multiplex PCR; in TCRdb, only in-frame clones are kept and a portion is missing. The sample consists of 7,000 to 10,000 clones, around 56% of them appearing once. The sequenced sample was lymph node tissue, obtained before any cancer treatment. Receptors were obtained from a male donor older than 55 with stage I squamous cell lung carcinoma.

For the CDR3, the DNA is TGTGCCTGGGGGACTAGCGGTACTAATGAGCAGTTCTTC. Translating it yields CAWGTSGTNEQFF. The chain employs TRBV30 and TRBJ2-1, with 11 bases that match TRBD2. The CDR3 is made up of 13 amino acids. The V and J ends lost 5 bases and 7 bases, in that order; junction bases with no gene match: 4. CDR1 GTSNPN and CDR2 SVGIG come from the germline V gene (reference sequence).

The chain employs TRBV6-8 and TRBJ1-3, with 8 positions matching TRBD1. The CDR3 runs 15 residues. Germline V CDR1 and CDR2: MNHGY, SAAAGT. V shed 4 bases, J shed 2 bases, and the junction held 4 bases outside the gene matches. DNA of the CDR3: TGTGCCAGCAGTTTGCGACAGGGGACTGGAAACACCATATATTTT. Translating it yields CASSLRQGTGNTIYF.

This clone turned up a few times. V is TRBV19 and J is TRBJ2-1; 7 nucleotides match TRBD2. The J segment lost 8 bases and the V segment lost 1 base, leaving 14 bases of the junction unmatched. The CDR3 totals 17 residues. The V gene's germline CDR1 is LNHDA and CDR2 SQIVND (reference sequence). CDR3 in DNA: TGTGCCAGTAGTATAGGTTGGGCGAAGCGGGAAAGAGATGAGCAGTTCTTC. It codes for CASSIGWAKRERDEQFF.

The J gene is TRBJ2-3, the V gene TRBV4-1, with a weak D call TRBD1 (6 bases). CDR1 is MGHRA and CDR2 is YSYEKL in the germline V gene. The CDR3 runs to 16 residues. Trimming pared 4 bases from V and 3 bases from J, leaving 17 bases between. The CDR3 DNA sequence: TGCGCCAGCAGCCCAAACTCAGGGGCGAGGACAGATACGCAGTATTTT. Protein product: CASSPNSGARTDTQYF.

The DNA of the CDR3 is TGTGCCAGCAGTTCCCTCGGGGGGAATCAGCCCCAGCATTTT. It encodes CASSSLGGNQPQHF. V gene TRBV28 combines with J gene TRBJ1-5; a possible D gene is TRBD1 (5 bases). V lost 4 bases and J 4 bases, leaving 11 bases between the germline ends. Germline V CDR1 and CDR2: MDHEN, SYDVKM. CDR3 length: 14 amino acids.

This clone is classed as large (0.1 to 1%). The V gene is TRBV10-2, the J gene TRBJ2-5; 9 positions match TRBD1. Germline trimming cut 5 bases from V and 5 bases from J; bases unmatched to any gene: 6. The CDR3 has 14 residues. Germline-derived CDR1 and CDR2 are WSHSY and SAAADI. Here the CDR3 DNA reads TGCGCCAGCAGTCTACAGGGGGCGCGGGAGACCCAGTACTTC. It encodes CASSLQGARETQYF.

The chain carries TRBV15 and TRBJ1-4, with 9 bases fitting TRBD1. CDR1 and CDR2 from the germline V gene are LNHNV and YYDKDF (reference sequence). The J segment lost 5 bases and the V segment lost 2 bases, leaving 3 bases of the junction unmatched. The CDR3 spans 15 residues. The CDR3 here is CATSRIGTGNEKLFF. As DNA, the CDR3 is TGTGCCACCAGCAGAATAGGGACAGGGAATGAAAAACTGTTTTTT.

The chain combines TRBV28 with TRBJ2-5, with 10 nucleotides matching TRBD1. V was clipped by 8 bases and J by 5 bases; unmatched bases: 5. The CDR3 is 13 residues long. Germline V lookup: CDR1 MDHEN, CDR2 SYDVKM. CDR3 nucleotides: TGTGCCAGCCGACAGGGGGCTGAGGAGACCCAGTACTTC. Its protein is CASRQGAEETQYF.

The CDR3 DNA reads as TGTGCCAGCTCACCGGGACAGGCTAATGAAAAACTGTTTTTT. This sequence encodes CASSPGQANEKLFF. This sequence joins TRBV18 and TRBJ1-4, with TRBD1 identical over 8 bases. Germline V CDR1 and CDR2: KGHSH, LQKENI. The CDR3 runs to 14 residues. The trim removed 3 bases at V and 3 bases at J, leaving 0 bases unmatched.

This clone has just a few counts. This chain uses TRBV6-1 with TRBJ2-3; D possibly corresponds to TRBD1 (5 bases). Germline loops: CDR1 MNHNS, CDR2 SASEGT. Trimming removed 0 bases from V and 4 bases from J, with 17 bases in between. CDR3 size: 17 residues. CDR3 loop: CASSEAPPGSEADTQYF. The DNA of the CDR3 is TGTGCCAGCAGTGAAGCCCCCCCAGGGTCCGAGGCAGATACGCAGTATTTT.

This clone has only a few counts. The CDR3 region has the DNA TGTGCCAGCAGCTTACGGGCAGGGGGCCCAGATACGCAGTATTTT. Translating gives CASSLRAGGPDTQYF. This rearrangement joins TRBV11-3 to TRBJ2-3; 8 bases are shared with TRBD1. The V gene's germline CDR1 is SGHNT and CDR2 YENEEA. The CDR3 sequence is 15 residues long. V lost 2 bases and J lost 4; bases outside the gene matches: 5.

The gene calls are TRBV29-1 and TRBJ2-2, with TRBD1 matching 8 bases. Germline V lookup: CDR1 SQVTM, CDR2 ANQGSEA. Trimming cost V 4 bases and J 2 bases; bases outside gene matches: 6. This CDR3 is 15 amino acids long. Here the CDR3 DNA reads TGCAGCGTTGGGGGGACAGGCTCAAACACCGGGGAGCTGTTTTTT. It translates to CSVGGTGSNTGELFF.

The chain combines TRBV18 with TRBJ1-5; 7 nucleotides match TRBD1. With 6 bases clipped from V and 11 bases from J, the junction kept 10 bases outside the gene matches. From germline, CDR1 is KGHSH and CDR2 LQKENI. The CDR3 spans 13 residues. This chain's CDR3 is CASSSGITGAQHF. DNA for the CDR3: TGTGCCAGCTCCTCGGGGATAACAGGGGCCCAGCATTTT.

The CDR3 is CASSSLAGGGNEQFF. The CDR3 bases are TGCGCCAGCAGCTCCCTAGCGGGAGGAGGGAATGAGCAGTTCTTC. J is TRBJ2-1 and V is TRBV5-1; 11 bases fit TRBD2. Looked up from germline, CDR1 is SGHRS and CDR2 is YFSETQ. Trimming took 3 bases from V and 7 from J; bases not matched to a gene: 6. There are 15 residues in the CDR3.

This chain joins TRBV29-1 and TRBJ2-5, with TRBD1 as a possible D gene (5 bases). The CDR3 runs to 12 residues. Germline V lookup: CDR1 SQVTM, CDR2 ANQGSEA. With 0 bases removed from V and 4 bases from J, the gap between germline ends came to 6 bases. CDR3 in DNA: TGCAGCGTTGAAGAGGGGCGAGAGACCCAGTACTTC. It is translated as CSVEEGRETQYF. The entire variable domain, with the rest obtained from reference TRBV29-1 and TRBJ2-5, is as follows: SAVISQKPSRDICQRGTSLTIQCQVDSQVTMMFWYRQQPGQSLTLIATANQGSEATYESGFVIDKFPISRPNLTFSTLTVSNMSPEDSSIYLCSVEEGRETQYFGPGTRLLVL.

V usage is TRBV7-5 and J usage is TRBJ1-5; no DNA check was done on the table's D call, TRBD1. TRBV7-5 is described as a pseudogene. The CDR3 is made up of 14 amino acids. The CDR3 DNA follows: TGTGCCAGCAGCTCGGGACAGGGGAAAGAGCCCCAGCATTTT. This gives the protein CASSSGQGKEPQHF.

This clone was counted a few times. The genes are TRBV11-3 and TRBJ1-2; possible D gene TRBD1, 6 bases. Deletions cut 5 bases from V and 6 bases from J, with 22 bases between. The CDR3 runs to 16 residues. The germline V gene encodes CDR1 SGHNT and CDR2 YENEEA. CDR3 loop: CASSGTTGIQTNGYTF. The CDR3 nucleotides are TGTGCCAGCAGCGGGACCACAGGGATTCAGACGAATGGCTACACCTTC.

The chain uses TRBV28 and TRBJ2-7; TRBD2 aligns across 11 bases. Germline V CDR1 and CDR2: MDHEN, SYDVKM. CDR3 size: 14 residues. The V and J ends lost 7 bases and 4 bases, in that order; junction bases with no gene match: 6. CDR3 coding DNA: TGTGCCAGCATCTCACTAGCGGGAGCTTACGAGCAGTACTTC. Translated, it gives CASISLAGAYEQYF.

This clone appeared a single time. The genes are TRBV19 and TRBJ1-2; weak D call: TRBD1 (5 bases). Germline V CDR1 and CDR2: LNHDA, SQIVND (reference sequence). Trimming took 7 bases from V and 2 from J, leaving 8 bases between them. This CDR3 contains 12 residues. The chain's CDR3 is CASMGENYGYTF. CDR3 bases: TGTGCCAGTATGGGGGAAAACTATGGCTACACCTTC.

The J gene is TRBJ1-5, the V gene TRBV19; no definite D call. The CDR3 totals 11 residues. Germline V CDR1 and CDR2: LNHDA, SQIVND (reference sequence). Trimming shortened V by 4 bases and J by 9 bases, and 7 bases separated the two germline ends. The CDR3 protein is CASSTSGPQHF. As DNA, the CDR3 is TGTGCCAGTAGTACCTCGGGGCCCCAGCATTTT.

This clone was found a few times. The chain joins TRBV11-3 to TRBJ2-5; TRBD1 agrees at 8 bases. V trimming: 6 bases; J trimming: 5 bases; junction bases outside the gene matches: 11. The germline V gene has CDR1 SGHNT and CDR2 YENEEA. The CDR3 covers 15 residues. The CDR3 sequence: CASSTRTGIGETQYF. DNA for the CDR3: TGTGCCAGCAGTACTAGGACAGGGATCGGGGAGACCCAGTACTTC. Together with reference TRBV11-3 and TRBJ2-5, the CDR3 gives the full variable domain: EAGVVQSPRYKIIEKKQPVAFWCNPISGHNTLYWYLQNLGQGPELLIRYENEEAVDDSQLPKDRFSAERLKGVDSTLKIQPAELGDSAVYLCASSTRTGIGETQYFGPGTRLLVL.

The chain couples TRBV5-1 to TRBJ2-7; D is perhaps TRBD2 (6 bases). The CDR3 runs to 14 residues. The germline V and J ends were trimmed by 0 bases and 4 bases, with 11 bases remaining between them. Germline CDR1 reads SGHRS; CDR2 reads YFSETQ. CDR3 DNA sequence: TGCGCCAGCAGCTTGGGGGGGACTTCTTACGAGCAGTACTTC. It is translated as CASSLGGTSYEQYF.

The V and J genes are TRBV30 and TRBJ1-2, with TRBD1 matching over 8 bases. Per germline, CDR1 GTSNPN and CDR2 SVGIG (reference sequence). The CDR3 loop spans 13 amino acids. J was trimmed by 6 bases and V by 2 bases; bases with no gene match: 5. The DNA for the CDR3 is TGTGCCTGGAGTTGGACAGGGCGCGATGGCTACACCTTC. This sequence encodes CAWSWTGRDGYTF.

This chain links TRBV29-1 with TRBJ2-2; 11 nucleotides agree with TRBD1. This CDR3 is 14 amino acids long. Germline CDR1 is SQVTM and CDR2 is ANQGSEA. V trimming: 8 bases; J trimming: 6 bases; junction bases outside the gene matches: 8. The CDR3 DNA reads as TGCAGCACCGCGAGGACAGGGGGCTCCGGGGAGCTGTTTTTT. Translated: CSTARTGGSGELFF.

The V and J genes are TRBV18 and TRBJ2-5; D unclear. The CDR3 sequence is 12 residues long. Germline loops: CDR1 KGHSH, CDR2 LQKENI. Trimming removed 2 bases from V and 4 bases from J, with 5 bases in between. This chain's CDR3 is CASSPVGETQYF. The CDR3 nucleotides are TGTGCCAGCTCACCAGTGGGAGAGACCCAGTACTTC.

This chain connects TRBV18 to TRBJ2-7; TRBD1 matches 10 bases. From germline, CDR1 is KGHSH and CDR2 LQKENI. This CDR3 spans 15 amino acids. Unmatched junction bases numbered 3, after V lost 2 bases and J lost 2 bases. The CDR3 is CASSPTGTGAYEQYF. CDR3 bases: TGTGCCAGCTCACCAACCGGGACAGGGGCCTACGAGCAGTACTTC.

This clone was seen more than once but under ten times. The chain combines TRBV9 with TRBJ2-1; TRBD2 aligns across 7 bases. This CDR3 is built from 15 residues. V trimming: 0 bases; J trimming: 8 bases; junction bases outside the gene matches: 8. Germline loops: CDR1 SGDLS, CDR2 YYNGEE. The CDR3 sequence: CASSVAGGNRDEQFF. The CDR3 DNA follows: TGTGCCAGCAGCGTAGCGGGAGGAAATAGGGATGAGCAGTTCTTC.

In its sample, this clone was seen a few times. This rearrangement joins TRBV30 to TRBJ2-7; no clear D. The CDR3 contains 11 residues. Between the trimmed V and J ends, which lost 0 bases and 5 bases, there was a span of 5 bases. Germline V gives CDR1 GTSNPN, CDR2 SVGIG (reference sequence). The CDR3 is CAWSVRDEQYF. The CDR3 coding sequence is TGTGCCTGGAGTGTAAGGGACGAGCAGTACTTC.

This clone was recorded a few times. V usage is TRBV30 and J usage is TRBJ1-1, with a weak D call TRBD1 (6 bases). There are 14 residues in the CDR3. The germline CDR1 and CDR2 sequences are GTSNPN and SVGIG (reference sequence). With 2 bases removed from V and 2 bases from J, the gap between germline ends came to 12 bases. CDR3 sequence: CAWSRQGGNTEAFF. The CDR3 nucleotides are TGTGCCTGGAGTCGACAAGGGGGTAACACTGAAGCTTTCTTT. The complete variable domain, with remaining parts taken from reference TRBV30 and TRBJ1-1, reads SQTIHQWPATLVQPVGSPLSLECTVEGTSNPNLYWYRQAAGRGLQLLFYSVGIGQISSEVPQNLSASRPQDRQFILSSKKLLLSDSGFYLCAWSRQGGNTEAFFGQGTRLTVV.